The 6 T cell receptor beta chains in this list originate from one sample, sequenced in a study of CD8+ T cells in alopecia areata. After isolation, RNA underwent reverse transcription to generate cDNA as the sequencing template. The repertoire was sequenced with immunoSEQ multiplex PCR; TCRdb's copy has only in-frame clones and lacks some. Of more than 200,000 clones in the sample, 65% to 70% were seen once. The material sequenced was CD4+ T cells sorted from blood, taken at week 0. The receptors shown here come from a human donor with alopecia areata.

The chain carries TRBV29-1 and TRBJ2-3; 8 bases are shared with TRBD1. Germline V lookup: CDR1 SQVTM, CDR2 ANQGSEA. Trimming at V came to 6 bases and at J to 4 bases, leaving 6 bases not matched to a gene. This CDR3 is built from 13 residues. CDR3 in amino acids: CSVLQGAADTQYF. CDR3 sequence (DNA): TGCAGCGTCCTGCAGGGGGCGGCAGATACGCAGTATTTT.

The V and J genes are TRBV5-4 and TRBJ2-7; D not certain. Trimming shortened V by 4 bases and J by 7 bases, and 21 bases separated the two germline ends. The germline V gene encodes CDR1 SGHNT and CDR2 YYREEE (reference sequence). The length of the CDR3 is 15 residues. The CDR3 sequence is CASSVPAPRSGEQYF. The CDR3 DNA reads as TGTGCCAGCAGCGTCCCCGCCCCTAGGAGTGGTGAGCAGTACTTC.

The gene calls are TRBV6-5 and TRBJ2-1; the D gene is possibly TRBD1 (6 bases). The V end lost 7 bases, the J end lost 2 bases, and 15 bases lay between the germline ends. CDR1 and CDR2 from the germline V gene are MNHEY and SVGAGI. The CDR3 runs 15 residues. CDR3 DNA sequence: TGTGCCAGCAAGACCACCGGGACAACCTACAATGAGCAGTTCTTC. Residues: CASKTTGTTYNEQFF.

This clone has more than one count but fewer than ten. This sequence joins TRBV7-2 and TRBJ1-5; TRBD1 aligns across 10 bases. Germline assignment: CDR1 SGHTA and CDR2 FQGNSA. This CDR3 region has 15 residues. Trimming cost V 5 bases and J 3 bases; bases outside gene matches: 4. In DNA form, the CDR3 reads TGTGCCAGCAGCGCGGGACAGGGGAACAATCAGCCCCAGCATTTT. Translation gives CASSAGQGNNQPQHF.

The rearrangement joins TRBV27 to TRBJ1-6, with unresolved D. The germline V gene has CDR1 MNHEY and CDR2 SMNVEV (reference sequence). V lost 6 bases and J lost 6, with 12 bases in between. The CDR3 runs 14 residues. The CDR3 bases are TGTGCCAGCAGACTCGGGGTCTCTAATTCACCCCTCCACTTT. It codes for CASRLGVSNSPLHF.

CDR3 in DNA: TGCAGCGTCGCCGGGGCCGATACGCAGTATTTT. Residues: CSVAGADTQYF. The V and J genes are TRBV29-1 and TRBJ2-3; D tentatively reads TRBD1 or TRBD2 (5 bases each). V was shortened by 6 bases and J by 6 bases, with 10 bases between the two germline ends. This CDR3 has 11 residues. The germline CDR1 and CDR2 sequences are SQVTM and ANQGSEA.